These 5 T cell receptor beta chains came from one sample sequenced in a study of technical replicates of blood from four donors. Clones were sequenced by immunoSEQ multiplex PCR, and TCRdb holds only the in-frame ones, with some missing. There are 60,000 to 70,000 clones in the sample; approximately 83% occur only once, and approximately 4.8% lies in the top ten. The material sequenced was PBMCs. The source of these receptors is a human donor in good health. Some clones in this sample may be carry-over from other donors' samples.

V gene TRBV5-1 combines with J gene TRBJ2-7; D might be TRBD1 (6 bases). Germline V gives CDR1 SGHRS, CDR2 YFSETQ. The length of the CDR3 is 13 residues. Trimming stripped 4 bases from V and 6 bases from J, with 14 bases between. DNA for the CDR3: TGCGCCAGCAGCGGAACAGGGTTTCTCGAGCAGTACTTC. Translating it yields CASSGTGFLEQYF.

V usage is TRBV4-3 and J usage is TRBJ2-7; 9 bases fit TRBD2. Germline CDR1 is LGHNA and CDR2 is YSLEER. This CDR3 region has 15 residues. The J segment lost 0 bases and the V segment lost 1 base, leaving 1 base of the junction unmatched. Here the CDR3 reads CASSQGLADSYEQYF. Written as DNA, the CDR3 is TGCGCCAGCAGCCAAGGACTAGCGGACTCCTACGAGCAGTACTTC.

A single count supports this clone. The chain is built from TRBV7-2 and TRBJ1-1, with 7 positions matching TRBD1. This CDR3 is built from 17 residues. Trimming at V came to 5 bases and at J to 1 base, leaving 13 bases not matched to a gene. Germline V gene lookup returns CDR1 SGHTA and CDR2 FQGNSA. CDR3 nucleotides: TGTGCCAGCAGCCGACAGGGAGCCCCTGGAGGGAACACTGAAGCTTTCTTT. It encodes CASSRQGAPGGNTEAFF.

This chain connects TRBV19 to TRBJ1-2; the D gene is possibly TRBD1 (6 bases). Trimming removed 2 bases at V and 6 bases at J, with 19 bases between. The germline V gene encodes CDR1 LNHDA and CDR2 SQIVND (reference sequence). This CDR3 is built from 16 residues. The CDR3 reads CASSIPGDPESHGYTF. The CDR3 DNA is TGTGCCAGTAGTATACCAGGGGACCCCGAGAGCCATGGCTACACCTTC.

This rearrangement joins TRBV25-1 to TRBJ2-5; 9 bases map to TRBD2. The CDR3 has 16 residues. Germline CDR1 and CDR2: MGHDK and SYGVNS. V shed 5 bases and J 2 bases; nucleotides not matched to a gene: 9. CDR3 loop: CASSSRRLADQETQYF. The CDR3 DNA is TGTGCCAGCAGTTCCCGCCGACTAGCGGATCAAGAGACCCAGTACTTC.